This is a list of T cell receptor beta chains from one sample in a study of blood T cell repertoires in COVID-19. Repertoires were generated with immunoSEQ multiplex PCR, while TCRdb's copy carries only in-frame clones and drops some. This sample yields tens of thousands of clones, of which roughly 81% are seen a single time; 30% to 45% belongs to the top ten. Sequencing was done on a sample of peripheral blood. The source is a man between 65 and 79 years old with acute or convalescent COVID-19. Each CDR3 is given with its conserved first and last residue. D genes are given only for firm matches. The size field is filled for only some rows; it gives once, few, many or a size class.

CDR3 length: 18; clone size: NA; J gene: TRBJ1-5; V gene: TRBV6-2/TRBV6-3; D gene: NA; CDR3 protein: CASSYQRGGTLGNQPQHF; CDR3 DNA: TGTGCCAGCAGTTACCAGCGGGGGGGGACCCTAGGGAATCAGCCCCAGCATTTT
CDR3 length: 15; clone size: NA; J gene: TRBJ2-7; V gene: TRBV5-5; D gene: NA; CDR3 protein: CASSLETSPPYEQYF; CDR3 DNA: TGTGCCAGCAGCTTGGAAACTTCCCCTCCCTACGAGCAGTACTTC
CDR3 length: 15; clone size: NA; J gene: TRBJ2-3; V gene: TRBV27; D gene: TRBD1; CDR3 protein: CASRQTGQGSDTQYF; CDR3 DNA: TGTGCCAGCAGACAAACGGGACAGGGGTCGGATACGCAGTATTTT
CDR3 length: 14; clone size: NA; J gene: TRBJ1-1; V gene: TRBV10-3; D gene: NA; CDR3 protein: CAISQPHATGEAFF; CDR3 DNA: TGTGCCATCAGCCAACCCCACGCGACGGGTGAAGCTTTCTTT
CDR3 length: 13; clone size: few; J gene: TRBJ2-1; V gene: TRBV28; D gene: NA; CDR3 protein: CASMASSYNEQFF; CDR3 DNA: TGTGCCAGCATGGCTTCCTCCTACAATGAGCAGTTCTTC
CDR3 length: 15; clone size: NA; J gene: TRBJ2-2; V gene: TRBV24-1; D gene: NA; CDR3 protein: CATSEGGPYTGELFF; CDR3 DNA: TGTGCCACCAGTGAGGGGGGGCCCTACACCGGGGAGCTGTTTTTT
CDR3 length: 15; clone size: NA; J gene: TRBJ1-2; V gene: TRBV7-2; D gene: TRBD1; CDR3 protein: CASRPTGGTNYGYTF; CDR3 DNA: TGTGCCAGCAGACCGACAGGGGGAACAAACTATGGCTACACCTTC
CDR3 length: 16; clone size: NA; J gene: TRBJ1-6; V gene: TRBV19; D gene: NA; CDR3 protein: CASSMNPRVDNSPLHF; CDR3 DNA: TGTGCCAGTAGTATGAATCCCCGAGTCGATAATTCACCCCTCCACTTT
CDR3 length: 14; clone size: NA; J gene: TRBJ2-7; V gene: TRBV19; D gene: NA; CDR3 protein: CASSVEQGGYEQYF; CDR3 DNA: TGTGCCAGTAGTGTGGAGCAGGGAGGCTACGAGCAGTACTTC
CDR3 length: 13; clone size: NA; J gene: TRBJ2-1; V gene: TRBV5-1; D gene: TRBD2; CDR3 protein: CASSSAGGLEQFF; CDR3 DNA: TGCGCCAGCAGCTCCGCGGGAGGGCTGGAGCAGTTCTTC
CDR3 length: 15; clone size: NA; J gene: TRBJ1-3; V gene: TRBV3-1/TRBV3-2; D gene: NA; CDR3 protein: CASSQAGQSGNTIYF; CDR3 DNA: TGTGCCAGCAGCCAAGCAGGGCAGTCTGGAAACACCATATATTTT
CDR3 length: 14; clone size: NA; J gene: TRBJ2-7; V gene: TRBV5-1; D gene: NA; CDR3 protein: CASSPLSQGYEQYF; CDR3 DNA: TGCGCCAGCAGCCCTCTCTCTCAGGGGTACGAGCAGTACTTC
CDR3 length: 19; clone size: NA; J gene: TRBJ1-1; V gene: TRBV11-3; D gene: TRBD1; CDR3 protein: CASSLEKETRYRGNTEAFF; CDR3 DNA: TGTGCCAGCAGCTTAGAAAAGGAGACACGGTACAGGGGGAACACTGAAGCTTTCTTT
CDR3 length: 14; clone size: NA; J gene: TRBJ1-2; V gene: TRBV10-3; D gene: NA; CDR3 protein: CAISDFDSARGYTF; CDR3 DNA: TGTGCCATCAGTGACTTCGACTCGGCGCGTGGCTACACCTTC
CDR3 length: 13; clone size: few; J gene: TRBJ2-7; V gene: TRBV5-5; D gene: NA; CDR3 protein: CASSLRRQDEQYF; CDR3 DNA: TGTGCCAGCAGCTTGCGCAGGCAGGACGAGCAGTACTTC
CDR3 length: 15; clone size: NA; J gene: TRBJ2-5; V gene: TRBV19; D gene: TRBD1; CDR3 protein: CASSPRDRGGETQYF; CDR3 DNA: TGTGCCAGTAGCCCGCGGGACAGGGGCGGGGAGACCCAGTACTTC
CDR3 length: 17; clone size: NA; J gene: TRBJ2-7; V gene: TRBV5-5; D gene: NA; CDR3 protein: CASSLVVSRGGSYEQYF; CDR3 DNA: TGTGCCAGCAGCTTGGTGGTGTCTCGAGGCGGATCCTACGAGCAGTACTTC
CDR3 length: 15; clone size: NA; J gene: TRBJ2-7; V gene: TRBV7-9; D gene: TRBD2; CDR3 protein: CASSLAPRGDTEQYF; CDR3 DNA: TGTGCCAGCAGCTTAGCGCCTCGGGGGGATACCGAGCAGTACTTC
CDR3 length: 14; clone size: NA; J gene: TRBJ1-2; V gene: TRBV28; D gene: NA; CDR3 protein: CASRFTRSGIGYTF; CDR3 DNA: TGTGCCAGCAGATTCACACGGAGCGGGATTGGCTACACCTTC
CDR3 length: 13; clone size: few; J gene: TRBJ2-1; V gene: TRBV7-6; D gene: NA; CDR3 protein: CASSLDGNNEQFF; CDR3 DNA: TGTGCCAGCAGCTTAGATGGCAACAATGAGCAGTTCTTC
CDR3 length: 14; clone size: many; J gene: TRBJ2-7; V gene: TRBV7-8; D gene: NA; CDR3 protein: CASSLVALAYEQYF; CDR3 DNA: TGTGCCAGCAGCTTAGTGGCACTAGCCTACGAGCAGTACTTC
CDR3 length: 14; clone size: NA; J gene: TRBJ2-1; V gene: TRBV7-2; D gene: TRBD1; CDR3 protein: CASSLLGQDNEQFF; CDR3 DNA: TGTGCCAGCAGCCTCCTTGGACAGGACAATGAGCAGTTCTTC
CDR3 length: 17; clone size: NA; J gene: TRBJ1-2; V gene: TRBV3-1/TRBV3-2; D gene: NA; CDR3 protein: CASSQERRGAPAYGYTF; CDR3 DNA: TGTGCCAGCAGCCAAGAGCGGCGGGGGGCCCCCGCATATGGCTACACCTTC
CDR3 length: 13; clone size: NA; J gene: TRBJ2-3; V gene: TRBV19; D gene: NA; CDR3 protein: CASSGVGTDTQYF; CDR3 DNA: TGTGCCAGTAGCGGGGTTGGCACAGATACGCAGTATTTT
CDR3 length: 14; clone size: NA; J gene: TRBJ1-2; V gene: TRBV11-2; D gene: NA; CDR3 protein: CASSSARAAHGYTF; CDR3 DNA: TGTGCCAGCAGCTCCGCCAGGGCCGCTCATGGCTACACCTTC
CDR3 length: 14; clone size: NA; J gene: TRBJ1-1; V gene: TRBV5-1; D gene: NA; CDR3 protein: CASSVTGMNTEAFF; CDR3 DNA: TGCGCCAGCAGTGTGACAGGTATGAACACTGAAGCTTTCTTT
CDR3 length: 15; clone size: NA; J gene: TRBJ1-2; V gene: TRBV5-4; D gene: NA; CDR3 protein: CASSFRGRTTYGYTF; CDR3 DNA: TGTGCCAGCAGCTTTAGGGGCAGGACGACCTATGGCTACACCTTC
CDR3 length: 17; clone size: NA; J gene: TRBJ1-1; V gene: TRBV9; D gene: NA; CDR3 protein: CASSVAAWGVTTTEAFF; CDR3 DNA: TGTGCCAGCAGCGTAGCAGCTTGGGGGGTCACAACCACTGAAGCTTTCTTT
CDR3 length: 15; clone size: NA; J gene: TRBJ1-2; V gene: TRBV7-9; D gene: TRBD1; CDR3 protein: CASSSTGGGNYGYTF; CDR3 DNA: TGTGCCAGCAGCTCGACAGGGGGCGGAAACTATGGCTACACCTTC
CDR3 length: 16; clone size: NA; J gene: TRBJ2-2; V gene: TRBV7-3; D gene: NA; CDR3 protein: CASSFSPTGLTGELFF; CDR3 DNA: TGTGCCAGCAGCTTTTCCCCGACAGGCCTCACCGGGGAGCTGTTTTTT
CDR3 length: 14; clone size: NA; J gene: TRBJ2-5; V gene: TRBV27; D gene: TRBD2; CDR3 protein: CASSARGGRETQYF; CDR3 DNA: TGTGCCAGCAGTGCTCGGGGGGGGAGAGAGACCCAGTACTTC
CDR3 length: 14; clone size: NA; J gene: TRBJ1-2; V gene: TRBV4-1; D gene: NA; CDR3 protein: CASSQDQGWYGYTF; CDR3 DNA: TGCGCCAGCAGCCAAGATCAGGGTTGGTATGGCTACACCTTC
CDR3 length: 13; clone size: NA; J gene: TRBJ2-5; V gene: TRBV6-5; D gene: TRBD1; CDR3 protein: CASSRTGTETQYF; CDR3 DNA: TGTGCCAGCAGTAGGACAGGGACGGAGACCCAGTACTTC
CDR3 length: 13; clone size: NA; J gene: TRBJ1-1; V gene: TRBV18; D gene: NA; CDR3 protein: CASSPDSYTEAFF; CDR3 DNA: TGTGCCAGCTCTCCAGACTCGTACACTGAAGCTTTCTTT
CDR3 length: 16; clone size: few; J gene: TRBJ1-5; V gene: TRBV28; D gene: NA; CDR3 protein: CASSFYGTLSNQPQHF; CDR3 DNA: TGTGCCAGCAGTTTTTACGGGACACTTAGCAATCAGCCCCAGCATTTT
CDR3 length: 15; clone size: NA; J gene: TRBJ1-4; V gene: TRBV3-1/TRBV3-2; D gene: TRBD1; CDR3 protein: CASSQEGTGTEKLFF; CDR3 DNA: TGTGCCAGCAGCCAAGAGGGGACAGGGACCGAAAAACTGTTTTTT
CDR3 length: 15; clone size: many; J gene: TRBJ2-1; V gene: TRBV19; D gene: TRBD1; CDR3 protein: CASSTGQASYNEQFF; CDR3 DNA: TGTGCCAGTAGTACGGGACAGGCCTCCTACAATGAGCAGTTCTTC
CDR3 length: 14; clone size: NA; J gene: TRBJ2-1; V gene: TRBV5-1; D gene: NA; CDR3 protein: CASSLGGILDEQFF; CDR3 DNA: TGCGCCAGCAGCTTGGGAGGGATTTTGGATGAGCAGTTCTTC
CDR3 length: 14; clone size: NA; J gene: TRBJ2-7; V gene: TRBV19; D gene: TRBD2; CDR3 protein: CATSGLAPSYEQYF; CDR3 DNA: TGTGCCACTTCCGGACTAGCGCCTTCCTACGAGCAGTACTTC
CDR3 length: 15; clone size: NA; J gene: TRBJ1-4; V gene: TRBV14; D gene: NA; CDR3 protein: CASSRSVGAGEKLFF; CDR3 DNA: TGTGCCAGCAGCCGGTCTGTGGGGGCAGGGGAAAAACTGTTTTTT
CDR3 length: 13; clone size: NA; J gene: TRBJ2-3; V gene: TRBV29-1; D gene: TRBD1; CDR3 protein: CSFLGQGTDTQYF; CDR3 DNA: TGCAGTTTTTTAGGACAGGGGACAGATACGCAGTATTTT
CDR3 length: 13; clone size: NA; J gene: TRBJ1-4; V gene: TRBV7-2; D gene: NA; CDR3 protein: CASSLAREGKLFF; CDR3 DNA: TGTGCCAGCAGCTTAGCGCGGGAAGGAAAACTGTTTTTT
CDR3 length: 16; clone size: NA; J gene: TRBJ2-3; V gene: TRBV7-9; D gene: TRBD2; CDR3 protein: CASSLAASGGSDTQYF; CDR3 DNA: TGTGCCAGCAGCTTAGCGGCTAGCGGGGGGTCAGATACGCAGTATTTT
CDR3 length: 13; clone size: NA; J gene: TRBJ2-3; V gene: TRBV11-3; D gene: NA; CDR3 protein: CASSPHSADTQYF; CDR3 DNA: TGTGCCAGCAGCCCCCACTCCGCCGATACGCAGTATTTT
CDR3 length: 14; clone size: few; J gene: TRBJ1-3; V gene: TRBV6-5; D gene: NA; CDR3 protein: CASKQVRGGNTIYF; CDR3 DNA: TGTGCCAGCAAACAGGTCCGGGGGGGAAACACCATATATTTT
CDR3 length: 16; clone size: NA; J gene: TRBJ2-1; V gene: TRBV18; D gene: TRBD1; CDR3 protein: CASSPRAETGNNEQFF; CDR3 DNA: TGTGCCAGCTCACCACGGGCCGAGACAGGGAACAATGAGCAGTTCTTC
CDR3 length: 19; clone size: once; J gene: TRBJ2-2; V gene: TRBV4-3; D gene: TRBD2; CDR3 protein: CASSQAPFGTSGETGELFF; CDR3 DNA: TGCGCCAGCAGCCAAGCGCCATTTGGGACTAGCGGGGAAACCGGGGAGCTGTTTTTT
CDR3 length: 15; clone size: NA; J gene: TRBJ2-4; V gene: TRBV5-4; D gene: NA; CDR3 protein: CASRPAEETKNIQYF; CDR3 DNA: TGTGCCAGCAGACCTGCCGAGGAGACCAAAAACATTCAGTACTTC
CDR3 length: 13; clone size: NA; J gene: TRBJ2-1; V gene: TRBV9; D gene: NA; CDR3 protein: CASSDRAYNEQFF; CDR3 DNA: TGTGCCAGCAGTGACCGGGCCTACAATGAGCAGTTCTTC
CDR3 length: 11; clone size: NA; J gene: TRBJ2-7; V gene: TRBV5-6; D gene: NA; CDR3 protein: CASSLRVEQYF; CDR3 DNA: TGTGCCAGCAGCTTGCGGGTCGAGCAGTACTTC
CDR3 length: 13; clone size: NA; J gene: TRBJ1-1; V gene: TRBV19; D gene: NA; CDR3 protein: CASVDNKHTEAFF; CDR3 DNA: TGTGCCAGTGTTGACAACAAACACACTGAAGCTTTCTTT
CDR3 length: 19; clone size: NA; J gene: TRBJ2-1; V gene: TRBV24-1; D gene: TRBD2; CDR3 protein: CATSDDTGTSGGASGEQFF; CDR3 DNA: TGTGCCACCAGTGATGACACCGGGACTAGCGGGGGGGCCAGTGGTGAGCAGTTCTTC
CDR3 length: 13; clone size: NA; J gene: TRBJ2-3; V gene: TRBV29-1; D gene: TRBD2; CDR3 protein: CSDEGSGGDTQYF; CDR3 DNA: TGCAGCGACGAGGGTAGCGGGGGAGATACGCAGTATTTT
CDR3 length: 14; clone size: NA; J gene: TRBJ1-4; V gene: TRBV28; D gene: NA; CDR3 protein: CASSTTGGGEKLFF; CDR3 DNA: TGTGCCAGCAGCACGACAGGCGGCGGTGAAAAACTGTTTTTT
CDR3 length: 15; clone size: NA; J gene: TRBJ2-3; V gene: TRBV6-2/TRBV6-3; D gene: TRBD2; CDR3 protein: CASSYGTSGGDTQYF; CDR3 DNA: TGTGCCAGCAGTTATGGGACTAGCGGGGGAGATACGCAGTATTTT